These 23 T cell receptor beta chains were all obtained from the same sample, sequenced in a study of blood T cell repertoires in COVID-19. Profiling relied on immunoSEQ multiplex PCR, and the TCRdb table lists in-frame clones only, not all of them. The sample has fewer than 40,000 clones, approximately 90% seen once. Source material: peripheral blood. These receptors all stem from a human donor in a cohort sampled during active COVID-19.

Here the CDR3 reads CASSDSKGCHNSPLHF. Written as DNA, the CDR3 is TGTGCCAGCAGTGACTCGAAGGGGTGCCATAATTCACCCCTCCACTTT. This sequence joins TRBV6-4 and TRBJ1-6; D is perhaps TRBD1 (5 bases). Trimming took 0 bases from V and 5 from J, leaving 11 bases between them. Germline CDR1 and CDR2: MRHNA and SNTAGT. The CDR3 consists of 16 residues.

This clone turned up a few times. This rearrangement joins TRBV19 to TRBJ1-1; TRBD1 aligns across 8 bases. Trimming at V came to 4 bases and at J to 11 bases, leaving 12 bases not matched to a gene. Germline V gives CDR1 LNHDA, CDR2 SQIVND (reference sequence). The CDR3 runs to 14 residues. The CDR3 DNA is TGTGCCAGTAGTAGCCAGGGGGCAGCCGAAAGGGCTTTCTTT. Its protein product is CASSSQGAAERAFF. Full variable domain (rest looked up from reference TRBV19 and TRBJ1-1): DGGITQSPKYLFRKEGQNVTLSCEQNLNHDAMYWYRQDPGQGLRLIYYSQIVNDFQKGDIAEGYSVSREKKESFPLTVTSAQKNPTAFYLCASSSQGAAERAFFGQGTRLTVV.

The chain uses TRBV5-6 and TRBJ1-5, with 11 positions matching TRBD1. The germline V gene encodes CDR1 SGHDT and CDR2 YYEEEE. The ends lost 1 base at V and 6 bases at J; junction bases unmatched: 6. CDR3 length equals 16 residues. The CDR3 reads CASSLMDRGQGQPQHF. Written as DNA, the CDR3 is TGTGCCAGCAGCTTGATGGACAGGGGGCAGGGTCAGCCCCAGCATTTT.

The V and J genes are TRBV3-1 (or the pseudogene TRBV3-2) and TRBJ2-3; D is uncertain. V was clipped by 1 base and J by 5 bases, with 7 bases between them. The germline CDR1 and CDR2 sequences are LGHDT and YNNKEL (reference sequence). The CDR3 length is 13 residues. In DNA form, the CDR3 reads TGTGCCAGCAGCCAAGGCGGAGTAGATACGCAGTATTTT. This encodes CASSQGGVDTQYF.

V and J are TRBV6-5 and TRBJ2-2, with 9 nucleotides matching TRBD1. J was trimmed by 5 bases and V by 2 bases; bases with no gene match: 6. Germline values: CDR1 MNHEY, CDR2 SVGAGI. The CDR3 contains 16 residues. DNA for the CDR3: TGTGCCAGCAGTTACCCTAGACAGGGGGGTACCGGGGAGCTGTTTTTT. It translates to CASSYPRQGGTGELFF.

V gene TRBV7-9 combines with J gene TRBJ1-1; 9 bases map to TRBD1. The trim removed 5 bases at V and 14 bases at J, leaving 15 bases unmatched. The CDR3 consists of 14 residues. Germline CDR1 and CDR2: SEHNR and FQNEAQ (reference sequence). This chain's CDR3 is CASSPNRQGGSSFF. The CDR3, as DNA: TGTGCCAGCAGCCCAAACCGACAGGGGGGTTCTTCGTTCTTT.

The chain uses TRBV19 and TRBJ2-3; no clear D gene. V was trimmed by 3 bases and J by 2 bases, leaving 15 bases between them. This CDR3 has 16 amino acids. Germline V gives CDR1 LNHDA, CDR2 SQIVND (reference sequence). DNA of the CDR3: TGTGCCAGTAGTATGTATGCGGATATGTCCACAGATACGCAGTATTTT. Translating it yields CASSMYADMSTDTQYF.

This chain joins TRBV5-1 and TRBJ1-1, with 7 bases lining up with TRBD1. Germline CDR1 SGHRS, CDR2 YFSETQ. The V gene end was trimmed by 4 bases and the J gene end by 4 bases; junction bases not matched to a gene: 13. This CDR3 is built from 16 residues. CDR3 region: CASSQDRLLMGTEAFF. The CDR3, as DNA: TGCGCCAGCAGCCAGGACAGGCTCCTTATGGGCACTGAAGCTTTCTTT. Combining the CDR3 with reference TRBV5-1 and TRBJ1-1 gives the whole variable domain KAGVTQTPRYLIKTRGQQVTLSCSPISGHRSVSWYQQTPGQGLQFLFEYFSETQRNKGNFPGRFSGRQFSNSRSEMNVSTLELGDSALYLCASSQDRLLMGTEAFFGQGTRLTVV.

The chain carries TRBV18 and TRBJ2-5; D is perhaps TRBD2 (7 bases). The length of the CDR3 is 17 residues. Germline assignment: CDR1 KGHSH and CDR2 LQKENI. Trimming took off 3 bases at V and 4 bases at J, with 21 bases between the two ends. The CDR3 protein is CASSPPQGRERGETQYF. In nucleotides, the CDR3 is TGTGCCAGCTCACCGCCCCAGGGGCGGGAGAGAGGAGAGACCCAGTACTTC.

The chain employs TRBV28 and TRBJ2-7, with no clear D. CDR3 size: 11 residues. V lost 6 bases and J 0 bases, leaving 3 bases between the germline ends. Per germline, CDR1 MDHEN and CDR2 SYDVKM. CDR3 nucleotide sequence: TGTGCCAGCAGCAACTCCTACGAGCAGTACTTC. Its protein product is CASSNSYEQYF.

The chain links TRBV20-1 to TRBJ2-2; D ambiguous. Trimming shortened V by 3 bases and J by 1 base, and 6 bases separated the two germline ends. The CDR3 contains 13 residues. Germline V gives CDR1 DFQATT, CDR2 SNEGSKA (reference sequence). CDR3 region: CSASNRNTGELFF. The CDR3 DNA sequence: TGCAGTGCTAGTAACAGGAACACCGGGGAGCTGTTTTTT.

The chain recombines TRBV6-2 or TRBV6-3 with TRBJ2-3; 9 bases are shared with TRBD1. CDR1 is MNHEY and CDR2 is SVGEGT in the germline V gene. CDR3 size: 15 residues. V was clipped by 5 bases and J by 0 bases; unmatched bases: 3. The CDR3 DNA reads TGTGCCAGCAGTCCCGGGACAGGGAGCACAGATACGCAGTATTTT. Protein product: CASSPGTGSTDTQYF.

V gene TRBV6-4 combines with J gene TRBJ2-3, with 11 bases that match TRBD2. In germline, CDR1 is MRHNA, CDR2 SNTAGT. V shed 3 bases, J shed 4 bases, and the junction held 3 bases outside the gene matches. The CDR3 sequence is 15 residues long. CDR3: CASSELAGEADTQYF. The DNA for the CDR3 is TGTGCCAGCAGTGAACTAGCGGGAGAAGCAGATACGCAGTATTTT.

J is TRBJ2-7 and V is TRBV30, with TRBD1 as a possible D gene (7 bases). V lost 4 bases, J lost 6 bases, and 13 bases lay in between. CDR3 size: 12 residues. Germline V gives CDR1 GTSNPN, CDR2 SVGIG (reference sequence). The CDR3 DNA is TGTGCCTGGACAGGGGGAGGCGGCGAGCAGTACTTC. Translation gives CAWTGGGGEQYF.

The chain combines TRBV6-5 with TRBJ1-5; weak D call: TRBD1 (6 bases). This CDR3 spans 14 amino acids. The V end lost 0 bases, the J end lost 8 bases, and 11 bases lay between the germline ends. Germline CDR1 and CDR2: MNHEY and SVGAGI. The CDR3 loop is CASSYSNRVEPQHF. Here the CDR3 DNA reads TGTGCCAGCAGTTACTCGAACAGGGTTGAGCCCCAGCATTTT.

The chain has TRBV19 and TRBJ2-5; 10 bases match TRBD1. V lost 3 bases, J lost 6 bases, and 10 bases stayed unmatched. The germline V gene encodes CDR1 LNHDA and CDR2 SQIVND (reference sequence). CDR3 size: 16 residues. The CDR3 region has the DNA TGTGCCAGTAGTATCTCGACAGGGGGCATGAGGAAGACCCAGTACTTC. Translated: CASSISTGGMRKTQYF.

The V and J genes are TRBV3-1 (or the pseudogene TRBV3-2) and TRBJ1-6; 10 bases are a match to TRBD1. Germline CDR1 reads LGHDT; CDR2 reads YNNKEL (reference sequence). The CDR3 is made up of 16 amino acids. V shed 0 bases, J shed 8 bases, and the junction held 4 bases outside the gene matches. DNA for the CDR3: TGTGCCAGCAGCCAAGAATGGACAGGGGGTGATTCACCCCTCCACTTT. This codes for CASSQEWTGGDSPLHF.

The chain recombines TRBV14 with TRBJ1-3; TRBD1 aligns across 9 bases. There are 13 residues in the CDR3. The germline V gene encodes CDR1 SGHDN and CDR2 FVKESK. V dropped 9 bases and J dropped 2; count of bases not matched to a gene: 2. The CDR3 spells CASGTGPGNTIYF. As DNA, the CDR3 is TGTGCCAGTGGGACAGGGCCTGGAAACACCATATATTTT.

V gene TRBV13 combines with J gene TRBJ2-6; TRBD1 aligns across 7 bases. J was trimmed by 1 base and V by 7 bases; bases with no gene match: 7. The CDR3 sequence is 16 residues long. CDR1 is PRHDT and CDR2 is FYEKMQ in the germline V gene (reference sequence). CDR3 sequence (DNA): TGTGCCAGCACCCAACGACAGGGTTCTGGGGCCAACGTCCTGACTTTC. Its translation: CASTQRQGSGANVLTF.

The chain employs TRBV6-2 or TRBV6-3 and TRBJ1-1; D is undetermined. From germline, CDR1 is MNHEY and CDR2 SVGEGT. Trimming left V 1 base short and J 1 base short, with 7 bases between. CDR3 length equals 14 residues. In nucleotides, the CDR3 is TGTGCCAGCAGTTACTTGCGGGGGAACACTGAAGCTTTCTTT. Its translation: CASSYLRGNTEAFF.

The rearrangement joins TRBV7-9 to TRBJ1-3; no clear D. CDR1 is SEHNR, CDR2 FQNEAQ, per germline (reference sequence). The CDR3 is made up of 16 amino acids. With 5 bases removed from V and 4 bases from J, the gap between germline ends came to 18 bases. CDR3 nucleotide sequence: TGTGCCAGCAGCCAACTGGGCAGGACGGGAGGAAACACCATATATTTT. This gives the protein CASSQLGRTGGNTIYF.

The chain employs TRBV15 and TRBJ2-5, with 9 bases aligning to TRBD2. V lost 7 bases and J lost 4; bases outside the gene matches: 16. CDR3 length equals 17 residues. Germline V gene sequence: CDR1 LNHNV, CDR2 YYDKDF (reference sequence). The CDR3 sequence: CATNPGEGGRARETQYF. DNA of the CDR3: TGTGCCACCAACCCAGGAGAGGGCGGGAGGGCCCGAGAGACCCAGTACTTC.

This chain uses TRBV27 with TRBJ2-1, with D unresolved. V was trimmed by 3 bases and J by 4 bases, leaving 10 bases between them. Germline V gene data show CDR1 as MNHEY and CDR2 as SMNVEV (reference sequence). The CDR3 is 14 amino acids. CDR3 sequence: CASSLRQAYNEQFF. In DNA form, the CDR3 reads TGTGCCAGCAGTTTGCGCCAGGCTTACAATGAGCAGTTCTTC.